This T cell receptor (beta chain) was documented in a study of neurological immune-mediated disorders. Study-level points and caveats: Multiple sclerosis, the disease with the least TCR clonal expansion, fell below healthy controls, whereas HTLV-1-associated myelopathy showed the most.

TCRdb independently ran MiXCR on the 5' RACE reads; one entry per CDR3 protein. The top ten hold 4.6% of the sample, which has 55,000 to 75,000 distinct CDR3 sequences, approximately 15% seen once. The CDR3 totals 17 residues. Germline CDR1 SQVTM, CDR2 ANQGSEA. Trimming cost V 1 base and J 3 bases; bases outside gene matches: 13. There are many counts of this clonotype. Its antigen is still unknown. As for time point: longitudinal time-point 1 (baseline). The study built unsorted libraries from 2 million PBMCs kept at -80 C. This TCR was recovered from a female donor with HTLV-1-associated myelopathy (HAM/TSP). V gene TRBV29-1 combines with J gene TRBJ2-7; TRBD2 agrees at 9 bases. Material: PBMCs. The CDR3 is CSVEGYPSRGGSYEQYF. CDR3 in DNA: TGCAGCGTTGAAGGGTACCCCTCGCGGGGGGGAAGCTACGAGCAGTACTTC.